This T cell receptor beta chain was found in a study of cytomegalovirus exposure and HLA in healthy donors (dated by TCRdb to 2016 to 2017). Concerning the study at large: According to an earlier analysis of a few hundred of the donors, roughly 180 million T cells yielded over 100 million unique TCR beta sequences and around 300 Gb of sequence data. An early release that covered some 640 HLA-typed donors contained approximately 320 gigabases of sequencing data and 70 million to 100 million unique TCR sequences. Of the roughly 400 genotyped donors, roughly 80% were placed in the genetic ancestry cluster associated with self-reported Caucasian donors. The study aimed to test whether cataloging public T cell receptors could reveal signatures of past pathogen exposure. The T cell repertoires of roughly 660 subjects were profiled by immunosequencing and related to cytomegalovirus serostatus. Along with the roughly 670-subject first cohort, a separate validation cohort of 120 different subjects was used. To predict cytomegalovirus infection status, the study brought together high-throughput TCR immunosequencing, statistical association of individual TCRs with disease status, and machine learning. To study patterns of TCR occurrence, a later analysis re-analyzed previously published TCR beta repertoires from around 660 donors and added high-resolution HLA genotyping. The later analysis used no new phenotypic data to find candidate immune exposures, relying instead on TCR beta sequences and their occurrence across donors. An earlier analysis of fewer than 700 of the donors applied high-throughput TCR beta sequencing to assess whether each TCR beta V gene segment acted as functional or pseudogenic. Alongside the repertoire data, information on donor age, sex, ethnicity and CMV serostatus was compiled. In a later genetic analysis, genome-wide SNP genotypes for about three fifths of the 666 donors were used, and that subset was treated as a discovery cohort. Every repertoire in the discovery cohort had been generated on one and the same sequencing platform. HLA typing covered class I and class II loci at four-digit resolution. Typing coverage varied by locus: about 620-630 donors for A, B, C, DRB1 and DQB1; under 550 for DQA1; more than 600 for DPA1; approximately 490 for DPB1. Roughly 5 DR-DQ haplotypes were treated as single units for association and clustering because of strong linkage in the cohort. On average, around 230,000 unique TCR beta nucleotide sequences were sequenced per donor among 398 genotyped donors of the cohort, with roughly 18% of those sequences being non-productive. Paper-wide results and their limitations: Most CMV-associated TCR beta chains appeared to be HLA-restricted in a later analysis, and the HLA associations seemed to be driven largely by CMV exposure. A later analysis found that HLA-associated TCR beta chains were more clonally expanded and had lower generation probabilities than equally common non-associated chains. The cohort was sequenced for TCR beta chains only, and without alpha or paired-chain data the features that could be detected were limited. In an earlier analysis of 587 of the donors, most TCR beta V segments appeared in productive rearrangements about 90% or about 30% of the time, broadly matching IMGT annotations. Because HLA typing was missing for some donors at each locus, association tests included only the typed subset. Because counts were too low, fewer than 20 rarely observed V segments, including chromosome 9 orphons, were excluded from the earlier analysis of 587 of the donors. The classifier was reported to diagnose cytomegalovirus status with high specificity and sensitivity in both the original and validation cohorts. V-gene and J-gene trimming of TCR beta chains was associated with a missense DCLRE1C variant in a later genetic analysis, and the association was replicated in an independent cohort. According to a later genetic analysis, donors in an Asian-associated ancestry cluster had fewer N-insertions in productive TCRs than the approximately 670-donor mean. A cluster of highly shared sequence variants was judged likely to represent a technical artifact of the sequencing pipeline. A further reported finding was that TCR beta sequences accurately predicted the HLA-A and HLA-B alleles for most subjects in the first cohort. A later analysis found that TCR association rates varied across HLA loci, with DRB1 alleles showing the most associated TCRs and HLA-C alleles the fewest. While some public TCRs were present in many individuals, most TCR sequences turned up only very rarely across donors. The study gave a list of under 200 TCR beta chains associated with cytomegalovirus. Because the 87-base-pair reads could not distinguish some IMGT-functional V segments, including TRBV6-2 and TRBV6-3, those segments were excluded. In vitro tests confirmed that a few of the cytomegalovirus-associated TCR beta chains recognize cytomegalovirus antigens. A later analysis reported that several top co-occurrence clusters appeared linked to parvovirus B19, influenza, CMV and Epstein-Barr virus. Presence/absence analyses assumed roughly uniform sequencing depth across donors, an assumption that may not hold. The only immune exposure information available for the cohort was CMV serostatus. Linkage disequilibrium might explain the correlated functional status among segregating V segments, but an unknown experimental factor could not be excluded. According to the authors, the approach could potentially be generalized to other disease states and immunological phenotypes. A later analysis associated about 16,000 TCR beta sequences with specific HLA alleles at a false discovery rate of 0.05. Strong co-occurrence of HLA alleles, especially DR and DQ, made assigning TCR associations to individual alleles difficult.

Worth noting for this clone: Its binding antigen is unknown. The input lacks base qualities; no much larger clone sits a single base away.

Library prep was done by the immunoSEQ multiplex PCR assay. A mixture of 60 forward primers for TCR Vbeta segments and 13 reverse primers for TCR Jbeta segments was used in the multiplex PCR. The CDR3 region of rearranged TCR beta genes was amplified from genomic DNA with a multiplex PCR assay. On the Illumina HiSeq System, the amplified TCR beta libraries were sequenced as 87-base-pair reads. Regarding the original processing steps: Across the roughly 640 repertoires, a later analysis counted tens of millions of unique TCR beta chains, 8.5 million to 12 million of which were shared by at least two donors. Raw reads were error-corrected and collapsed into unique sequences with a nearest-neighbor algorithm that merged closely related sequences to remove PCR and sequencing errors. To assign V, D and J gene segments, CDR3 sequences were aligned to IMGT reference sequences. For a sequence to be retained, a match of at least six nucleotides to both a V gene segment and a J gene segment was required. A rearrangement counted as productive if the CDR3 had no stop codons and remained in frame with V and J, and every other rearrangement counted as non-productive. Following IMGT convention, CDR3 was defined as the stretch from the second conserved V-encoded cysteine to the conserved J-encoded phenylalanine. In an earlier analysis of more than 550 of the donors, sequences lacking an unambiguous match to a single V gene segment were excluded. In an earlier analysis of 587 of the donors, a V segment was called functional when productive rearrangements were above 56.7%, and segregating when the standard deviation between donors exceeded 5%. A statistical classification framework was developed to diagnose cytomegalovirus status using the catalog of TCR beta chain sequences. In a later analysis, V and J genes were assigned by comparing TCR nucleotide sequences against IMGT/GENE-DB human TR gene sequences. A later analysis assigned CDR3 sequences and most-parsimonious VDJ recombination scenarios with the TCRdist pipeline. In a later analysis, each TCR beta chain was defined by its CDR3 amino acid sequence together with its V-gene family, and reads without a unique V-gene family were excluded. A later analysis removed 550 to 700 highly shared, low-generation-probability nucleotide sequences to deal with suspected cross-contamination and a sequencing artifact. For each public chain, a later analysis derived a clonal expansion index from normalized ranks of inferred template counts within each repertoire. In a later analysis, generation probabilities were computed with a VDJ recombination model fitted to out-of-frame rearrangements, and the resulting probabilities were checked against IGoR. In a later analysis, hypergeometric tests were used to score TCR-TCR, TCR-HLA and TCR-CMV co-occurrence, with a repertoire-size bias correction applied to TCR pairs. To estimate false discovery rates, a later analysis permuted the HLA or CMV assignments 20 times. In a later analysis, co-occurring TCRs were grouped using DBSCAN, and TCRdist sequence similarity was added for clustering within HLA-allele-positive subsets. Co-occurrence clustering excluded repertoires with fewer than 30,000 or more than 120,000 public chains, plus five with anomalous nucleotide sharing. TCRdb took this table from immuneACCESS and kept in-frame rearrangements with V and J called. Such tables lack part of the clones; where checked against another copy, unresolved V genes explain under half of the gap, and the rest is unexplained. D and trimming come from the DNA, and the V and J calls and clone size come from that table. The sample table holds more than 90,000 clones, of which 76% were seen once. The ten largest account for roughly 4.1% of the sample.

Relative to germline, V is 3 bases shorter and J is 1 base shorter, with 9 bases between their ends. Taken from the germline V gene (reference sequence), the CDR1 and CDR2 loops are GTSNPN and SVGIG. The CDR3 measures 13 amino acids from cysteine to phenylalanine. The retained sequence is limited to the CDR3, 39 bases, with the frame set at the first base. The cohort consisted of hundreds of healthy bone marrow donors. Cohort members were all nominally healthy when sampled, although unrecorded immune exposures were likely present. The donor tested CMV seronegative and was one of the 352 seronegative cohort members. A peripheral blood sample was collected from each donor, and TCR beta sequencing was performed on peripheral blood mononuclear cells. The Qiagen DNeasy Blood Extraction Kit was used to extract genomic DNA from the blood cell samples.

This TCR was sampled from a man in his forties in good health and CMV-seronegative. The V and J genes are TRBV30 and TRBJ2-5; the D segment cannot be called with confidence. The sequencing sample was made of PBMCs. Here the CDR3 is given as CAWRRGPQETQYF. The DNA reads as follows: TGTGCCTGGAGGCGCGGTCCCCAAGAGACCCAGTACTTC.